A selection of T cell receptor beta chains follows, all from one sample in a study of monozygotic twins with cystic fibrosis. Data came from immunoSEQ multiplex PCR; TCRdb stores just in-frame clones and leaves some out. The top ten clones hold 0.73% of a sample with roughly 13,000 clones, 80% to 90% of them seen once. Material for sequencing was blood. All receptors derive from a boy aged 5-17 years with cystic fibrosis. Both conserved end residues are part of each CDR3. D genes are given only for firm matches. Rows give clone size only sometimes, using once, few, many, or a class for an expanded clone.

TGTGCCAGCAGCATTGGGAGTTACAATGAGCAGTTCTTC CASSIGSYNEQFF . TRBV5-6 . TRBJ2-1
TGTGGCAGGGTGGCCAGGACACAAAGTCGGGCCAACGTCCTGACTTTC CGRVARTQSRANVLTF . TRBV8-2 . TRBJ2-6
TGCGCCAGCAGTGAACAGGGACATTCACCCCTCCACTTT CASSEQGHSPLHF . TRBV10-2 . TRBJ1-6
TGTGCCAGCAGTTTAAGTCAGACTATGAACACTGAAGCTTTCTTT CASSLSQTMNTEAFF . TRBV27 . TRBJ1-1
TGTGCCAGCAGCCATATGGGGGACACTGAAGCTTTCTTT CASSHMGDTEAFF . TRBV7-3 . TRBJ1-1
TGTGCCAGCAGTGATGGGGGCGCAAGCAGGGAAAAACTGTTTTTT CASSDGGASREKLFF . TRBV6-1 . TRBJ1-4
TGTGCCAGTAAACTAAGGGAGGGCCAGGACGGCACAGATACGCAGTATTTT CASKLREGQDGTDTQYF TRBD2 TRBV7-9 once TRBJ2-3
TGTGCCAGCAGCTTAGATCGGACAGGGATTACCGAAAAACTGTTTTTT CASSLDRTGITEKLFF TRBD1 TRBV11-2 . TRBJ1-4
TGTGCCAGCAGCCCGCAGGGGATTGGGAACACTGAAGCTTTCTTT CASSPQGIGNTEAFF . TRBV7-9 . TRBJ1-1
TGCGCCAGCAGCCCCCACGAGGGGACAGGTGACACTGAAGCTTTCTTT CASSPHEGTGDTEAFF TRBD1 TRBV4-1 . TRBJ1-1
TGTGCCAGCTCACGGGGGACAGGGATAGATACGCAGTATTTT CASSRGTGIDTQYF TRBD1 TRBV18 . TRBJ2-3
TGTGCCAGCAGCTTGGCTATCTGGGGCGGACGAGAGGAAAGTAACTATGGCTACACCTTC CASSLAIWGGREESNYGYTF . TRBV5-4 once TRBJ1-2
TGTGCCACCAGCAGAGATTTGCAGGTTGGCTACACCTTC CATSRDLQVGYTF . TRBV15 once TRBJ1-2
TGCAGCGTTTCCCTCCTAGCGGGGGATAACACAGATACGCAGTATTTT CSVSLLAGDNTDTQYF TRBD2 TRBV29-1 . TRBJ2-3
TGTGCCAGCTCACCACCGGCTAACCCTTATGGCTACACCTTC CASSPPANPYGYTF . TRBV18 . TRBJ1-2
TGTGCCAGCAGCAAAAGACATCAGCCCCAGCATTTT CASSKRHQPQHF . TRBV14 . TRBJ1-5
TGTGCCAGCGGTCACTACGGGGAGCCATACACCGGGGAGCTGTTTTTT CASGHYGEPYTGELFF . TRBV28 . TRBJ2-2